A selection of T cell receptor beta chains follows, all from one sample in a study of blood T cell repertoires in COVID-19. Sequenced by immunoSEQ multiplex PCR; TCRdb stores in-frame clones only, minus some. This table holds just over 150,000 clones, 65% to 90% found once. Sequenced sample: peripheral blood. Receptor source: a woman between 40 and 50 years old with COVID-19, enrolled during active disease. CDR3s include the opening cysteine and the closing phenylalanine or tryptophan. D genes are given only for firm matches. Clone sizes are given selectively: once, few, many, or a class where the clone is expanded.

cdr3_aa cdr3_nt d_call v_call clone_size j_call
CAWSVSMGLYYEQYF TGTGCCTGGAGTGTAAGTATGGGGCTCTACTACGAGCAGTACTTC . TRBV30 . TRBJ2-7
CASRVQGTDTQYF TGTGCCAGCAGAGTACAGGGGACTGATACGCAGTATTTT . TRBV25-1 . TRBJ2-3
CASSPVRDYNEQFF TGTGCCAGCTCACCAGTGCGGGACTACAATGAGCAGTTCTTC . TRBV18 once TRBJ2-1
CSSSTVGDYGYTF TGCAGCTCAAGTACGGTAGGGGACTATGGCTACACCTTC . TRBV29-1 . TRBJ1-2
CASSSQGLGNTEAFF TGCGCCAGCAGCTCACAGGGGTTGGGGAACACTGAAGCTTTCTTT TRBD1 TRBV5-1 . TRBJ1-1
CSVQLGFGELFF TGCAGCGTCCAACTAGGATTCGGGGAGCTGTTTTTT . TRBV29-1 . TRBJ2-2
CATSDGSGTNYNEQFF TGTGCCACCAGTGATGGTAGCGGGACCAATTACAATGAGCAGTTCTTC TRBD2 TRBV24-1 . TRBJ2-1
CASSLDRAYEQYF TGTGCCAGCAGTCTAGACAGGGCCTACGAGCAGTACTTC TRBD1 TRBV6-5 . TRBJ2-7
CASSTGASSGANVLTF TGTGCCAGCTCGACAGGGGCGAGCTCTGGGGCCAACGTCCTGACTTTC TRBD1 TRBV5-4 once TRBJ2-6
CASSITSGPYGQYF TGTGCCAGTAGTATCACTAGCGGCCCCTACGGGCAGTACTTC TRBD2 TRBV19 . TRBJ2-7
CASVPGANTGELFF TGTGCCAGCGTCCCCGGGGCGAACACCGGGGAGCTGTTTTTT . TRBV18 few TRBJ2-2
CASSPRQGETQYF TGTGCCAGCTCACCAAGGCAGGGCGAGACCCAGTACTTC . TRBV18 once TRBJ2-5
CASRSPGGNIQYF TGTGCCAGCAGGAGCCCCGGTGGAAACATTCAGTACTTC . TRBV2 few TRBJ2-4
CSAKDRLNTEAFF TGCAGCGCCAAAGACAGGTTGAACACTGAAGCTTTCTTT . TRBV29-1 once TRBJ1-1
CASSLVGGGELFF TGTGCCAGCAGTTTAGTCGGCGGCGGGGAGCTGTTTTTT . TRBV12-3/TRBV12-4 . TRBJ2-2
CASRLGTGVHQPQHF TGCGCCAGCAGGCTAGGGACAGGGGTGCATCAGCCCCAGCATTTT TRBD1 TRBV5-1 . TRBJ1-5
CAWSEGTAETQYF TGTGCCTGGAGTGAAGGAACAGCAGAGACCCAGTACTTC . TRBV30 . TRBJ2-5
CASSPDGGPNEQFF TGTGCCAGCAGCCCGGACGGAGGACCCAATGAGCAGTTCTTC . TRBV7-2 . TRBJ2-1
CASTGQIWEQFF TGTGCCAGTACTGGACAGATTTGGGAGCAGTTCTTC . TRBV19 . TRBJ2-1
CASSSPILGGVGNNQPQHF TGTGCCAGTAGTTCACCAATCTTGGGGGGGGTCGGGAACAATCAGCCCCAGCATTTT . TRBV19 . TRBJ1-5
CASSPISKLMYQETQYF TGTGCCAGCAGCCCCATTTCGAAGCTTATGTACCAAGAGACCCAGTACTTC . TRBV7-9 . TRBJ2-5
CASARRAGEGANQPQHF TGTGCTAGTGCCCGGAGGGCAGGGGAGGGAGCTAATCAGCCCCAGCATTTT . TRBV12-5 . TRBJ1-5
CASSATGALNSPLHF TGTGCCAGCAGCGCGACAGGGGCGCTTAATTCACCCCTCCACTTT TRBD1 TRBV9 . TRBJ1-6
CASSLAGRGGETQYF TGTGCCAGCAGCTTAGCGGGAAGGGGGGGCGAGACCCAGTACTTC . TRBV7-2 . TRBJ2-5
CASSQGAYPQETQYF TGCGCCAGCAGCCAAGGGGCTTATCCCCAAGAGACCCAGTACTTC . TRBV4-1 . TRBJ2-5
CASRAGVLTDTQYF TGTGCCAGCCGAGCGGGGGTTTTGACAGATACGCAGTATTTT TRBD2 TRBV6-5 once TRBJ2-3
CASGSQGRDGYTF TGTGCCAGCGGAAGCCAGGGGAGAGATGGCTACACCTTC . TRBV2 . TRBJ1-2
CASSLKTSYREQYF TGTGCCAGCAGCCTCAAGACTTCTTATCGCGAGCAGTACTTC . TRBV7-8 once TRBJ2-7
CASSGAPGTGAENEQFF TGCGCCAGCAGTGGGGCCCCCGGGACAGGGGCTGAAAATGAGCAGTTCTTC TRBD1 TRBV10-1 few TRBJ2-1